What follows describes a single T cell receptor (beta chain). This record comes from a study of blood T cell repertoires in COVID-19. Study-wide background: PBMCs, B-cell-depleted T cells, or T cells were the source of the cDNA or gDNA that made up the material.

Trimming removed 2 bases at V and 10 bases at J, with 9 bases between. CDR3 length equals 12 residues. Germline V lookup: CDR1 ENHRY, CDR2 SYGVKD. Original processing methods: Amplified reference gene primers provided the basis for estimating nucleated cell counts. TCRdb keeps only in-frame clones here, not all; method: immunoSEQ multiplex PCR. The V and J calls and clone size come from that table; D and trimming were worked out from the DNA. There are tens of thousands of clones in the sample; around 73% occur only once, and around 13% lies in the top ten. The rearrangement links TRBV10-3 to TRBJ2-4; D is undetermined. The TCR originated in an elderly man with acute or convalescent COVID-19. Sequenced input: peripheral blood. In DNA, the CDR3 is TGTGCCATCAGTGAGCGAGATTTAATTCAGTACTTC. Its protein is CAISERDLIQYF.